The rows below give T cell receptor beta chains drawn from one sample of a study of Ad26.COV2.S vaccination and SARS-CoV-2 variants. This table comes from immunoSEQ multiplex PCR, and its TCRdb copy is limited to in-frame clones, with some not included. The table shows about 460,000 clones, with around 89% occurring only once. The sample in question was peripheral blood, obtained in a trial of Ad26.COV2.S vaccine versus placebo. The receptors here all came from a person between 18 and 60 years old who received the Ad26.COV2.S COVID-19 vaccine or a placebo. CDR3s include the opening cysteine and the closing phenylalanine or tryptophan. The D gene is left open where the match is weak. Size is omitted from some rows. Given values are once, few, many or a class for expanded clones.

v_gene	j_gene	d_gene	abundance	CDR3aa	CDR3nt
TRBV12-3/TRBV12-4	TRBJ2-7	.	.	CASSPYGYEQYF	TGTGCCAGCAGCCCCTACGGCTACGAGCAGTACTTC
TRBV5-5	TRBJ2-1	TRBD1	.	CASSSMGQTFYNEQFF	TGTGCCAGCAGCTCGATGGGACAGACATTTTACAATGAGCAGTTCTTC
TRBV29-1	TRBJ2-7	TRBD1	.	CSVSTGQSRYEQYF	TGCAGCGTCTCAACGGGACAGAGTAGGTACGAGCAGTACTTC
TRBV5-1	TRBJ1-2	.	.	CASSLAGRGGYTF	TGCGCCAGCAGCTTGGCGGGGCGTGGTGGCTACACCTTC
TRBV12-2	TRBJ2-7	.	once	CASRLEAEQYF	TGTGCAAGTCGCTTAGAAGCCGAGCAGTACTTC
TRBV11-2	TRBJ1-2	TRBD1	once	CASSLGQGALGYTF	TGTGCCAGCAGCTTAGGACAGGGGGCTCTTGGCTACACCTTC
TRBV6-5	TRBJ1-5	.	.	CAATRGGDSNQPQHF	TGTGCCGCCACCAGGGGCGGAGATAGCAATCAGCCCCAGCATTTT
TRBV24-1	TRBJ2-5	.	few	CATSVSAGIETQYF	TGTGCCACCAGTGTTTCGGCAGGAATAGAGACCCAGTACTTC
TRBV18	TRBJ2-5	.	.	CASSPRTTETQYF	TGTGCCAGCTCACCAAGAACCACTGAGACCCAGTACTTC
TRBV6-6	TRBJ2-7	TRBD1	.	CASRSQPGQASYEQYF	TGTGCCAGCAGATCCCAGCCGGGACAGGCCTCCTACGAGCAGTACTTC
TRBV6-2/TRBV6-3	TRBJ1-5	.	.	CASSYSDPRGNQPQHF	TGTGCCAGCAGTTACTCCGATCCCAGGGGCAATCAGCCCCAGCATTTT
TRBV19	TRBJ2-5	.	.	CASSGQMAETQYF	TGTGCCAGTAGCGGCCAGATGGCGGAGACCCAGTACTTC
TRBV28	TRBJ2-3	TRBD2	.	CASSPGGRGDTQYF	TGTGCCAGCAGTCCGGGAGGGCGAGGAGATACGCAGTATTTT
TRBV6-5	TRBJ2-5	.	.	CASSPREETQYF	TGTGCCAGCAGTCCACGGGAGGAGACCCAGTACTTC
TRBV1	TRBJ2-3	.	.	CTSSHPVLGRRTDTQYF	TGCACCAGCAGCCACCCTGTGCTAGGGAGGAGGACAGATACGCAGTATTTT
TRBV11-2	TRBJ1-2	.	.	CASSSGVNYGYTF	TGTGCCAGCAGCTCGGGTGTTAACTATGGCTACACCTTC
TRBV30	TRBJ2-7	.	.	CAWSVKQVVSYEQYF	TGTGCCTGGAGTGTCAAGCAGGTAGTGTCCTACGAGCAGTACTTC
TRBV3-1/TRBV3-2	TRBJ1-1	.	.	CASSPIRGRRMNTEAFF	TGTGCCAGCAGTCCGATCAGGGGCAGGAGGATGAACACTGAAGCTTTCTTT
TRBV7-9	TRBJ2-7	.	.	CASSLETNYEQYF	TGTGCCAGCAGCTTGGAGACTAACTACGAGCAGTACTTC
TRBV28	TRBJ2-1	.	.	CASKRAHNEQFF	TGTGCCAGCAAGAGGGCCCACAATGAGCAGTTCTTC
TRBV28	TRBJ1-2	.	.	CASSFWGQALFYGYTF	TGTGCCAGCAGTTTCTGGGGGCAGGCCCTCTTCTATGGCTACACCTTC
TRBV4-3	TRBJ2-1	.	.	CASSQVGTLHNEQFF	TGCGCCAGCAGCCAAGTGGGGACCCTTCACAATGAGCAGTTCTTC